The clone carrying this T cell receptor beta chain was counted only a few times. The record originates from a study of blood T cell repertoires in COVID-19. Study summary: Collection of acute and convalescent COVID-19 samples took place in the United States, Italy and Spain. Sample material is recorded as cDNA or gDNA derived from T cells, B-cell-depleted T cells, or PBMCs.

While infection was still active, Seattle patients were enrolled and then followed longitudinally. In the study's own analysis: Estimates of nucleated cell counts were drawn from the amplification of reference gene primers. Profiled with immunoSEQ multiplex PCR; TCRdb holds only in-frame clones, not every one. V and J calls and clone size are copied from that table; D and trimming were computed from the DNA. Of approximately 160,000 clones in the sample, approximately 86% were seen once. CDR3 length: 14 amino acids. Trimming took off 3 bases at V and 2 bases at J, with 10 bases between the two ends. The germline gives CDR1 MGHRA, CDR2 YSYEKL.

Sequencing was done on a sample of peripheral blood. The chain has TRBV4-1 and TRBJ1-2, with D perhaps matching TRBD1 (5 bases). This TCR was sampled from a man aged 55 to 70 with COVID-19, enrolled during active disease. CDR3 DNA sequence: TGCGCCAGCAGCCACTCTCCAGGGAACTATGGCTACACCTTC. It translates to CASSHSPGNYGYTF.